One and the same sample provided the 18 T cell receptor beta chains below, sequenced in a study of T cells in Graves' hyperthyroidism and ophthalmopathy. RNA transcripts served as the template for amplifying TCR beta CDR3 regions. Researchers ran a first-round RT-PCR on the TCR CDR3 using the HTBI primer set. TCRdb processed the multiplex PCR reads anew with MiXCR; each CDR3 protein has one entry. Found here are about 210,000 distinct CDR3 sequences, approximately 17% of them singletons; the top ten hold around 50%. Sequenced: blood. Receptors were obtained from a middle-aged man with Graves' hyperthyroidism.

In this sample, this clonotype turned up many times. V usage is TRBV10-3 and J usage is TRBJ2-1; 8 bases fit TRBD2. Trimming cost V 10 bases and J 5 bases; bases outside gene matches: 10. This CDR3 spans 14 amino acids. In germline, CDR1 is ENHRY, CDR2 SYGVKD. The CDR3 DNA follows: TGTGCCACCGCCCGTTCAGCGGGAGACAATGAGCAGTTCTTC. Translation gives CATARSAGDNEQFF.

The chain links TRBV6-1 to TRBJ2-2; D possibly uses TRBD1 or TRBD2 (5 bases each). V lost 6 bases, J lost 1 base, and 15 bases lay in between. The germline V gene encodes CDR1 MNHNS and CDR2 SASEGT. The CDR3 loop spans 16 amino acids. The CDR3 sequence: CASRRPGTLNTGELFF. The CDR3 nucleotides are TGTGCCAGCAGAAGACCCGGGACCCTGAACACCGGGGAGCTGTTTTTT.

Regarding this clonotype: With a much larger clone just one base away, this may be a read error. V is TRBV20-1 and J is TRBJ2-3; possibly TRBD2 for D (5 bases). The CDR3 spans 16 residues. Trimming removed 6 bases at V and 5 bases at J, with 24 bases between. CDR1 and CDR2 (germline): DFQATT, SNEGSKA (reference sequence). The CDR3 region has the DNA TGCAGTGCGTTCATACCCGGACGAGGGATGGTAGATACGCAGTATTTT. This encodes CSAFIPGRGMVDTQYF.

This clonotype showed up just a few times. This chain uses TRBV19 with TRBJ1-2; 11 nucleotides align to TRBD1. The CDR3 runs 15 residues. Germline CDR1 LNHDA, CDR2 SQIVND (reference sequence). V shed 5 bases, J shed 8 bases, and the junction held 10 bases outside the gene matches. The CDR3 region is CASSAPDRGQEGYTF. The CDR3 DNA reads TGTGCCAGTAGTGCCCCGGACAGGGGGCAAGAGGGCTACACCTTC.

The V call is TRBV12-3 or TRBV12-4, the J call TRBJ2-3, with no clear D. The length of the CDR3 is 14 residues. V lost 3 bases and J 8 bases, leaving 15 bases between the germline ends. The CDR3 DNA reads TGTGCCAGCAGTTTCGGCCCCGGGCTAGGTACGCAGTATTTT. Protein: CASSFGPGLGTQYF.

This chain links TRBV5-1 with TRBJ2-5; D may be TRBD1 or TRBD2 (5 bases each). Per the germline V gene, CDR1 is SGHRS and CDR2 is YFSETQ. Trimming removed 2 bases at V and 4 bases at J, with 9 bases between. The CDR3 is made up of 13 amino acids. The CDR3 DNA sequence: TGCGCCAGCAGCTTTGAGGGGACAGAGACCCAGTACTTC. It encodes CASSFEGTETQYF.

This clonotype was counted many times. This chain uses TRBV30 with TRBJ1-1; D is undetermined. The V and J ends lost 8 bases and 5 bases respectively, with 21 bases between them. CDR3 length: 14 residues. The germline V gene encodes CDR1 GTSNPN and CDR2 SVGIG (reference sequence). Here the CDR3 DNA reads TGTGCCCAAATAGGAGACGGAGGAAATACTGAAGCTTTCTTT. Its protein is CAQIGDGGNTEAFF. Looking up the rest from reference TRBV30 and TRBJ1-1 gives the full variable domain: SQTIHQWPATLVQPVGSPLSLECTVEGTSNPNLYWYRQAAGRGLQLLFYSVGIGQISSEVPQNLSASRPQDRQFILSSKKLLLSDSGFYLCAQIGDGGNTEAFFGQGTRLTVV.

In its sample, this clonotype was seen many times. The chain joins TRBV7-8 to TRBJ2-1; D remains ambiguous. The CDR3 runs 17 residues. Germline V gene data show CDR1 as SGHVS and CDR2 as FQNEAQ. Trimming shortened V by 4 bases and J by 9 bases, and 25 bases separated the two germline ends. CDR3 residues: CASSSKRATPFGSEQFF. As DNA, the CDR3 is TGTGCCAGCAGCTCAAAAAGGGCTACCCCATTCGGTTCTGAGCAGTTCTTC.

Of note for this clonotype: This may stem from a read error, because a much larger clone lies one nucleotide away. The rearrangement links TRBV2 to TRBJ1-5, with 10 bases identical to TRBD1. The J segment lost 4 bases and the V segment lost 6 bases, leaving 6 bases of the junction unmatched. The CDR3 consists of 15 residues. Germline CDR1 is SNHLY and CDR2 is FYNNEI. CDR3 region: CASRAGTGANQPQHF. The CDR3 DNA follows: TGTGCCAGCAGAGCCGGGACAGGGGCTAATCAGCCCCAGCATTTT.

This clonotype was detected ten times or more. The J gene is TRBJ2-1, the V gene TRBV15; 8 bases fit TRBD2. Per the germline V gene, CDR1 is LNHNV and CDR2 is YYDKDF (reference sequence). The CDR3 sequence is 14 residues long. The V segment lost 8 bases and the J segment 7 bases; nucleotides outside the gene matches: 10. The CDR3 nucleotides are TGTGCCACCCTAAGGAGCGGGAGTTTTAATGAGCAGTTCTTC. It yields the protein CATLRSGSFNEQFF.

The sample holds many counts of this clonotype. This rearrangement joins TRBV3-1 to TRBJ2-5, with TRBD2 as a possible D gene (5 bases). CDR1 LGHDT and CDR2 YNNKEL come from the germline V gene (reference sequence). The CDR3 totals 14 residues. V gave up 5 bases and J gave up 1 base, with 11 bases separating them. DNA of the CDR3: TGTGCCAGCAGCGATAGGACTGCCCAAGAGACCCAGTACTTC. It translates to CASSDRTAQETQYF.

This clonotype occurred a few times. This chain links TRBV7-3 with TRBJ2-3, with D perhaps TRBD2 (6 bases). This CDR3 has 15 residues. Germline loops: CDR1 SGHTA, CDR2 FQGTGA. V shed 3 bases and J shed 2 bases, with 12 bases lying between them. The CDR3 protein is CASSFTGTYTDTQYF. CDR3 nucleotide sequence: TGTGCCAGCAGCTTTACCGGGACTTACACAGATACGCAGTATTTT.

This clonotype showed up many times. This sequence joins TRBV19 and TRBJ2-5, with TRBD1 identical over 8 bases. The V segment lost 4 bases and the J segment 2 bases; nucleotides outside the gene matches: 6. Germline V gene lookup returns CDR1 LNHDA and CDR2 SQIVND (reference sequence). This CDR3 is built from 15 residues. CDR3 sequence: CASSTWTGQQETQYF. The CDR3 region has the DNA TGTGCCAGTAGTACTTGGACAGGGCAACAAGAGACCCAGTACTTC.

This clonotype was seen repeatedly, ten times or more. The chain combines TRBV3-1 with TRBJ2-1; D perhaps matches TRBD2 (6 bases). V shed 4 bases and J shed 8 bases, with 18 bases lying between them. From germline, CDR1 is LGHDT and CDR2 YNNKEL (reference sequence). This CDR3 has 15 amino acids. The CDR3 bases are TGTGCCAGCAGCCCTACATCAATGCGGGGCTATGAGCAGTTCTTC. It encodes CASSPTSMRGYEQFF.

As DNA, the CDR3 is TGCAGTGCTAGAAGGGTTTCGGGGTGGGGGCAAGAGACCCAGTACTTC. Its protein product is CSARRVSGWGQETQYF. The rearrangement uses TRBV20-1 and TRBJ2-5; the D gene could be TRBD1 or TRBD2 (5 bases each). V shed 2 bases and J shed 2 bases, with 18 bases lying between them. The CDR3 has 16 residues. Germline V gene sequence: CDR1 DFQATT, CDR2 SNEGSKA (reference sequence).

This clonotype has at least ten counts. J is TRBJ1-2 and V is TRBV2; D is perhaps TRBD1 (5 bases). With 7 bases removed from V and 7 bases from J, the gap between germline ends came to 22 bases. This CDR3 is 15 amino acids long. Germline CDR1 SNHLY, CDR2 FYNNEI. CDR3 region: CASTGVGGASTGYTF. CDR3 DNA sequence: TGTGCCAGCACCGGGGTCGGAGGGGCCAGTACTGGCTACACCTTC.

This clonotype has at least ten counts. The chain links TRBV3-1 to TRBJ2-7; D possibly corresponds to TRBD1 (6 bases). The V gene's germline CDR1 is LGHDT and CDR2 YNNKEL (reference sequence). With 1 base removed from V and 6 bases from J, the gap between germline ends came to 16 bases. CDR3 length: 15 amino acids. The DNA for the CDR3 is TGTGCCAGCAGCCAAGGGGGACAAGCCTCTTTCGAGCAGTACTTC. It yields the protein CASSQGGQASFEQYF.

The chain joins TRBV4-3 to TRBJ2-1; the D gene could be TRBD1 or TRBD2 (5 bases each). CDR3 length equals 20 residues. Looked up from germline, CDR1 is LGHNA and CDR2 is YSLEER. The V end lost 2 bases, the J end lost 5 bases, and 28 bases lay between the germline ends. The CDR3 is CASSQWGALAVQGVHNEQFF. The CDR3 bases are TGCGCCAGCAGCCAATGGGGCGCTCTTGCGGTTCAGGGAGTCCACAATGAGCAGTTCTTC.